These T cell receptor beta chains were read from a single sample in a study of blood T cell repertoires in COVID-19. Here immunoSEQ multiplex PCR was the method, and the copy in TCRdb shows in-frame clones only, minus some. Here the sample spans around 180,000 clones, approximately 80% being singletons. What was sequenced was peripheral blood. These receptors originate from a human donor in a cohort sampled during active COVID-19. CDR3s leave out the opening cysteine and the closing phenylalanine or tryptophan. The order of the fields is CDR3 protein, clone size, V gene, CDR3 length, J gene, D gene. The D gene is left open where the match is weak. The size of a clone is reported for some rows only, either as once, few or many, or as a class for expanded clones.

cdr3_aa: ASSLGAAAGGRLDTQY
clone_size: NA
v_call: TRBV28
cdr3_length: 16
j_call: TRBJ2-3
d_call: TRBD2

cdr3_aa: ASSRGQGADTEAF
clone_size: once
v_call: TRBV11-2
cdr3_length: 13
j_call: TRBJ1-1
d_call: TRBD1

cdr3_aa: ASSWDRDYEQY
clone_size: NA
v_call: TRBV6-2/TRBV6-3
cdr3_length: 11
j_call: TRBJ2-7
d_call: TRBD1

cdr3_aa: ASSLYRPLGANVLT
clone_size: NA
v_call: TRBV5-1
cdr3_length: 14
j_call: TRBJ2-6
d_call: NA

cdr3_aa: ASVRGVGNQPQH
clone_size: NA
v_call: TRBV2
cdr3_length: 12
j_call: TRBJ1-5
d_call: NA

cdr3_aa: ASSLLGLANTGELF
clone_size: NA
v_call: TRBV11-2
cdr3_length: 14
j_call: TRBJ2-2
d_call: TRBD2

cdr3_aa: ASVRGPYGYT
clone_size: NA
v_call: TRBV5-8
cdr3_length: 10
j_call: TRBJ1-2
d_call: NA

cdr3_aa: SVEDRGPSYGYT
clone_size: NA
v_call: TRBV29-1
cdr3_length: 12
j_call: TRBJ1-2
d_call: TRBD1

cdr3_aa: ASSIQRTTEAF
clone_size: NA
v_call: TRBV12-3/TRBV12-4
cdr3_length: 11
j_call: TRBJ1-1
d_call: NA

cdr3_aa: ATGQGAVGT
clone_size: NA
v_call: TRBV6-6
cdr3_length: 9
j_call: TRBJ1-2
d_call: TRBD1

cdr3_aa: ASKDRGTNEKLF
clone_size: NA
v_call: TRBV19
cdr3_length: 12
j_call: TRBJ1-4
d_call: NA

cdr3_aa: ATSMGGRTDTQY
clone_size: NA
v_call: TRBV24-1
cdr3_length: 12
j_call: TRBJ2-3
d_call: TRBD2

cdr3_aa: ASSFAGGSETQY
clone_size: NA
v_call: TRBV7-9
cdr3_length: 12
j_call: TRBJ2-5
d_call: TRBD1

cdr3_aa: ASSPQVGGLF
clone_size: NA
v_call: TRBV14
cdr3_length: 10
j_call: TRBJ1-4
d_call: NA

cdr3_aa: ASSPPSGEQF
clone_size: NA
v_call: TRBV18
cdr3_length: 10
j_call: TRBJ2-1
d_call: NA

cdr3_aa: ASVLTSGTGELF
clone_size: NA
v_call: TRBV25-1
cdr3_length: 12
j_call: TRBJ2-2
d_call: NA

cdr3_aa: ASSRQDGTEAF
clone_size: NA
v_call: TRBV11-1
cdr3_length: 11
j_call: TRBJ1-1
d_call: NA

cdr3_aa: ASSLSQGLGEQF
clone_size: few
v_call: TRBV7-2
cdr3_length: 12
j_call: TRBJ2-1
d_call: NA

cdr3_aa: ASSQGMWPYNEQF
clone_size: few
v_call: TRBV3-1/TRBV3-2
cdr3_length: 13
j_call: TRBJ2-1
d_call: NA

cdr3_aa: ASSQGRGGDIQY
clone_size: NA
v_call: TRBV4-3
cdr3_length: 12
j_call: TRBJ2-4
d_call: NA

cdr3_aa: ASSQVPARGEQF
clone_size: NA
v_call: TRBV6-6
cdr3_length: 12
j_call: TRBJ2-1
d_call: NA

cdr3_aa: ASSSPGELF
clone_size: NA
v_call: TRBV12-3/TRBV12-4
cdr3_length: 9
j_call: TRBJ2-2
d_call: NA